This TCR beta chain came from a study of shared clonotypes between healthy human individuals. Method: immunoSEQ multiplex PCR; TCRdb's copy keeps in-frame clones and lacks some. Among around 980,000 clones, about four fifths were seen once, and the ten largest hold roughly 0.57%. Each of the donors was a healthy adult who was HIV-negative and had not had a recent acute infection or vaccination. CDR1 and CDR2 from the germline V gene are MNHEY and SMNVEV (reference sequence). Trimming took off 6 bases at V and 5 bases at J, with 13 bases between the two ends. The length of the CDR3 is 13 residues. The TCR sequence derives from a man aged 18 to 29 in good health. Some clones in this sample may be carry-over from other donors' samples. The material sequenced was memory CD4+ T cells from PBMCs. Stated subset: CD45RA-negative fraction. V and J are TRBV27 and TRBJ1-2; D is perhaps TRBD1 (5 bases). The CDR3 reads CASSGDATYGYTF. Written as DNA, the CDR3 is TGTGCCAGCAGCGGGGACGCAACTTATGGCTACACCTTC.